The TCR beta chain described here comes from a study of blood T cell repertoires in COVID-19 (dated by TCRdb to about 2020). Background for the entire study: The collaborator samples originated in the United States, Italy and Spain and spanned the acute and convalescent phases of COVID-19. The prospective study material was composed of cDNA or gDNA derived from T cells, B-cell-depleted T cells, or PBMCs. Deeply sampled blood TCRbeta repertoires from subjects exposed to, actively infected with, or recovered from COVID-19 were included in the dataset. The repertoires were released in a freely available public database meant as a resource for research on the immune response to SARS-CoV-2. Samples came from the ongoing ImmuneRACE study (first 160 participants) plus 1,254 subjects from 6 global collaborators. Nearly every sample came with metadata listing a de-identified subject ID, COVID-19 status, age in years and sex. Where available, HLA class I and class II types were obtained from metadata supplied by the sample provider rather than from assay-based typing. Study-wide findings and limitations: The amount of clinical and demographic metadata varied by source and participant and was provided uncurated.

Participants in the prospective study were aged about 18 to 95 years, lived in about two dozen United States geographic areas, and enrolled through a virtual design. In the prospective study, participants were assigned to cohorts based on the clinical history participants reported in a screening survey and a study questionnaire. Each participant in the prospective study had whole blood, serum and a nasopharyngeal or oropharyngeal swab collected by mobile phlebotomists. Over an approximately two-month period, participants in the prospective study had the option of providing additional blood draws and questionnaires. Before DNA extraction, blood samples from the prospective study were shipped at room temperature or frozen. Notes on this clone: The antigen it binds to is not known. Nothing much larger sits one base from this clone, and base qualities are not available.

TCRbeta CDR3 regions were amplified from genomic DNA by means of the immunoSEQ Assay, a bias-controlled multiplex PCR. The source study handled its data this way. The number of nucleated cells in each sample was estimated by amplification of reference gene primers within the assay. To quantify the absolute abundance of each unique TCRbeta CDR3 rearrangement, sequence reads were collapsed and filtered. For each sample, productive Simpson clonality was calculated by taking the square root of Simpson's diversity index across productive rearrangements. In TCRdb, the immuneACCESS table is reduced to in-frame sequences with V and J assigned. These tables do not hold every clone; where another copy was compared, an unresolved V gene accounts for under half, and the others remain unexplained. D and trimming were read from the DNA, whereas the V and J calls and clone size are those reported in that table. A total of around 200,000 clones appear in this sample, roughly 88% of them only once. The ten largest clones take up 3% to 4.5% of the sample.

The CDR3 holds 17 amino acids from the cysteine to the phenylalanine. The read is trimmed to its CDR3 DNA, 51 bases read in frame from base 1. From a lookup of the germline V gene, CDR1 and CDR2 are SGHDN and FVKESK. Unmatched junction bases come to 14, with V trimmed by 0 bases and J by 8 bases. This clonotype originated in a woman aged 40 to 55 with acute COVID-19. Sequencing used PBMCs or T cells enriched from blood (not recorded which). The chain is made from TRBV14 and TRBJ1-2, with TRBD1 identical over 8 junction bases. The DNA sequence is TGTGCCAGCAGCCAAGAAATCGCAGGGGGCGATAGGTTCGGCTACACCTTC. Its protein product is CASSQEIAGGDRFGYTF.